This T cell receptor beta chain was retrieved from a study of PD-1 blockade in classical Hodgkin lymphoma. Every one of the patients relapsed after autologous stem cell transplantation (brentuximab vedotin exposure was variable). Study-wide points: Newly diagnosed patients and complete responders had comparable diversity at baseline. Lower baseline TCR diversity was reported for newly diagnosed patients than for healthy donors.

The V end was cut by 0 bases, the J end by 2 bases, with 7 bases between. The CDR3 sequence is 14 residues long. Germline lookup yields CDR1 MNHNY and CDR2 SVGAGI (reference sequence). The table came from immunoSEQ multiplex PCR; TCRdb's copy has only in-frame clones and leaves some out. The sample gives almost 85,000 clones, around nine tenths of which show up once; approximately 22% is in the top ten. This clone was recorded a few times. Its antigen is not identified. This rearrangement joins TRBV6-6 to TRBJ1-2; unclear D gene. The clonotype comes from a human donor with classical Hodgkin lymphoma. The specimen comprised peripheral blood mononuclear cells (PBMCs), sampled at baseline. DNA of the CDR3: TGTGCCAGCAGTTACTCGATGGGGAACTATGGCTACACCTTC. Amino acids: CASSYSMGNYGYTF.